These T cell receptor beta chains were read from a single sample in a study of blood T cell repertoires in COVID-19. Data came from immunoSEQ multiplex PCR; TCRdb stores just in-frame clones and leaves some out. The sample comprises 50,000 to 55,000 clones, about 82% of which are singletons, and 20% to 25% rests with the top ten. Sequenced: peripheral blood. The source of these receptors is a woman older than 75 with acute or convalescent COVID-19. The CDR3 runs from the conserved cysteine through the conserved F or W. D genes are given only for firm matches. Some rows mark clone size as missing; the rest say once, few, many or name a class of expanded clone.

v_call,d_call,clone_size,j_call,cdr3_aa,cdr3_nt
TRBV3-1/TRBV3-2,.,.,TRBJ2-1,CASSQDALLYNEQFF,TGTGCCAGCAGCCAAGATGCGCTACTTTACAATGAGCAGTTCTTC
TRBV29-1,.,.,TRBJ1-3,CSTRQANTIYF,TGCAGCACTAGACAGGCAAACACCATATATTTT
TRBV6-6,TRBD1,.,TRBJ2-5,CASVRTGQETQYF,TGTGCCAGCGTCAGGACAGGGCAAGAGACCCAGTACTTC
TRBV5-1,TRBD1,.,TRBJ1-2,CASSERTGPTNYGYTF,TGCGCCAGCAGCGAAAGGACAGGGCCAACTAACTATGGCTACACCTTC
TRBV7-9,TRBD2,.,TRBJ2-5,CASSQAAGRLETQYF,TGTGCCAGCAGCCAGGCAGCGGGGCGATTGGAGACCCAGTACTTC
TRBV11-2,.,.,TRBJ1-1,CASSLSLNTEAFF,TGTGCCAGCAGCTTAAGCTTGAACACTGAAGCTTTCTTT
TRBV19,TRBD2,.,TRBJ2-4,CASSALTGGGNIQYF,TGTGCCAGTAGTGCCCTAACGGGGGGAGGTAACATTCAGTACTTC
TRBV5-1,.,.,TRBJ2-3,CASSFVDTQYF,TGCGCCAGCAGCTTCGTAGATACGCAGTATTTT
TRBV5-1,TRBD1,.,TRBJ2-1,CASSLRTGESSYNEQFF,TGCGCCAGCAGCTTGAGAACAGGGGAGAGCTCCTACAATGAGCAGTTCTTC
TRBV2,TRBD1,.,TRBJ2-5,CATKPYHRGQETQYF,TGTGCCACAAAACCCTACCACAGGGGGCAAGAGACCCAGTACTTC
TRBV3-1/TRBV3-2,TRBD1,.,TRBJ1-6,CASSHAGRTGINSPLHF,TGTGCCAGCAGCCACGCGGGTCGGACAGGGATCAATTCACCCCTCCACTTT
TRBV15,.,.,TRBJ1-2,CATSRVLAGGYTF,TGTGCCACCAGCAGAGTTTTGGCGGGAGGCTACACCTTC
TRBV5-1,TRBD2,.,TRBJ2-1,CASSLEASGGGNEQFF,TGCGCCAGCAGCTTGGAGGCTAGCGGGGGCGGCAATGAGCAGTTCTTC
TRBV3-1/TRBV3-2,.,.,TRBJ2-2,CASSQVVTGELFF,TGTGCCAGCAGCCAAGTAGTTACCGGGGAGCTGTTTTTT
TRBV14,.,.,TRBJ2-1,CASSQWGQSSHEQFF,TGTGCCAGCAGCCAGTGGGGCCAGTCTTCGCATGAGCAGTTCTTC
TRBV10-2,.,once,TRBJ1-5,CASSESVQGPWAHF,TGCGCCAGCAGTGAGTCGGTACAGGGTCCTTGGGCGCATTTT
TRBV6-5,.,.,TRBJ1-5,CASSPDWDQPQHF,TGTGCCAGCAGCCCAGACTGGGATCAGCCCCAGCATTTT
TRBV20-1,TRBD2,.,TRBJ2-1,CSASGTGTSGVNEQFF,TGCAGTGCTAGTGGAACCGGGACTAGCGGGGTGAATGAGCAGTTCTTC
TRBV11-3,TRBD2,.,TRBJ2-1,CASSMTSGSGNEQFF,TGTGCCAGCAGCATGACTAGCGGGAGTGGCAATGAGCAGTTCTTC
TRBV19,.,.,TRBJ1-1,CASSFAARGLNTEAFF,TGTGCCAGTAGCTTCGCCGCCCGGGGGTTGAACACTGAAGCTTTCTTT
TRBV3-1/TRBV3-2,TRBD2,.,TRBJ2-1,CASSIASGSLNEQFF,TGTGCCAGCAGCATAGCTAGCGGGAGTTTGAATGAGCAGTTCTTC
TRBV29-1,.,.,TRBJ2-3,CSVDPAPAADTQYF,TGCAGCGTTGACCCAGCCCCGGCGGCAGATACGCAGTATTTT
TRBV19,TRBD2,.,TRBJ2-5,CASSRDWGGQETQYF,TGTGCCAGTAGTCGGGACTGGGGGGGCCAAGAGACCCAGTACTTC
TRBV7-3,.,.,TRBJ1-3,CASSENSGNTIYF,TGTGCCAGCAGCGAGAACTCTGGAAACACCATATATTTT
TRBV5-4,.,.,TRBJ2-3,CASSSGLGGDTQYF,TGTGCCAGCAGCTCGGGACTTGGGGGAGATACGCAGTATTTT
TRBV5-6,TRBD1,.,TRBJ2-4,CASSSLGTGIGDIQYF,TGTGCCAGCAGCTCGCTCGGGACAGGGATCGGGGACATTCAGTACTTC
TRBV13,TRBD1,.,TRBJ1-6,CASSSGPQGVSPLHF,TGTGCCAGCAGCTCTGGTCCCCAGGGGGTCTCACCCCTCCACTTT
TRBV19,.,.,TRBJ1-2,CASSPRTAYGYTF,TGTGCCAGTAGTCCCAGGACAGCCTATGGCTACACCTTC
TRBV24-1,TRBD2,.,TRBJ2-5,CATSEGLAGRETQYF,TGTGCCACCAGTGAAGGACTAGCGGGAAGAGAGACCCAGTACTTC
TRBV21-1,.,.,TRBJ1-2,CAPDRRDYTF,TGTGCGCCGGACAGGCGGGACTACACCTTC
TRBV7-9,.,.,TRBJ2-3,CASSLGAGTDTQYF,TGTGCCAGCAGCTTAGGGGCCGGCACAGATACGCAGTATTTT
TRBV28,.,.,TRBJ1-2,CASSFMYGYTF,TGTGCCAGCAGTTTTATGTATGGCTACACCTTC
TRBV28,TRBD1,.,TRBJ1-2,CASSRGQGSYGYTF,TGTGCCAGCAGCCGTGGACAGGGCAGCTATGGCTACACCTTC
TRBV4-2,TRBD1,.,TRBJ1-5,CASSPGQDSNQPQHF,TGTGCCAGCAGCCCGGGACAGGATAGCAATCAGCCCCAGCATTTT
TRBV9,TRBD1,.,TRBJ1-2,CASSVDRGRGYTF,TGTGCCAGCAGCGTTGACAGGGGGCGCGGCTACACCTTC
TRBV18,.,.,TRBJ1-1,CASSPDSYTEAFF,TGTGCCAGCTCACCGGACAGTTACACTGAAGCTTTCTTT
TRBV4-2,.,once,TRBJ1-2,CASSQGGSSSGGYTF,TGTGCCAGCAGCCAAGGGGGGTCTTCTAGCGGTGGCTACACCTTC
TRBV9,TRBD1,.,TRBJ2-3,CASSTSGTGTDTQYF,TGTGCCAGCAGCACATCCGGGACAGGCACAGATACGCAGTATTTT
TRBV19,TRBD1,.,TRBJ1-5,CASSPISQGLSNQPQHF,TGTGCCAGTAGTCCCATCTCACAGGGGTTGAGCAATCAGCCCCAGCATTTT
TRBV7-2,TRBD2,once,TRBJ2-2,CASSLSSGETGELFF,TGTGCCAGCAGCTTGAGTAGCGGGGAAACCGGGGAGCTGTTTTTT
TRBV7-8,TRBD2,.,TRBJ2-3,CASSASGGAANTQYF,TGTGCCAGCAGCGCTAGCGGGGGGGCTGCGAATACGCAGTATTTT
TRBV5-4,TRBD1,.,TRBJ2-7,CASSVTGSYEQYF,TGTGCCAGCAGCGTGACAGGGTCCTACGAGCAGTACTTC
TRBV6-4,TRBD1,.,TRBJ1-3,CASSSRQGGYGRSGNTIYF,TGTGCCAGCAGCTCCCGACAGGGAGGTTATGGTAGATCTGGAAACACCATATATTTT
TRBV9,TRBD1,.,TRBJ1-3,CASSVGGTGGNTIYF,TGTGCCAGCAGCGTAGGTGGGACAGGGGGCAACACCATATATTTT
TRBV12-3/TRBV12-4,.,.,TRBJ1-1,CASSFGAGLEAFF,TGTGCCAGCAGCTTTGGAGCAGGACTTGAAGCTTTCTTT
TRBV7-9,.,once,TRBJ2-3,CASSLVREYLTDTQYF,TGTGCCAGCAGCTTAGTTCGGGAGTATCTAACAGATACGCAGTATTTT
TRBV18,.,.,TRBJ2-1,CASSPRSTNNEQFF,TGTGCCAGCTCACCCCGGAGTACCAACAATGAGCAGTTCTTC
TRBV12-3/TRBV12-4,.,.,TRBJ1-3,CASRVGPGNTIYF,TGTGCCAGCAGGGTGGGGCCAGGAAACACCATATATTTT
TRBV19,TRBD1,.,TRBJ1-1,CASSPRDRVLETFF,TGTGCCAGTAGTCCCCGGGACAGGGTGCTAGAAACTTTCTTT
TRBV5-4,TRBD1,.,TRBJ1-6,CASSYRDSNSPLHF,TGTGCCAGCAGTTACCGGGACAGTAATTCACCCCTCCACTTT